This TCR beta chain was profiled in a study of shared clonotypes between healthy human individuals. About this clone itself: Antigen: not known.

Profiled with immunoSEQ multiplex PCR; TCRdb holds only in-frame clones, not every one. The table lists roughly 1.5 million clones, nearly 99% of them singletons. Each of the donors was a healthy adult who was HIV-negative and had not had a recent acute infection or vaccination. Splitting of CD4+ cells produced CD45RA+ naive and CD45RA-negative memory subsets. Notes on the study in general: Researchers sampled blood only, noting tissue repertoires likely differ.

The sample taken for sequencing was naive CD4+ T cells sorted from blood. Regarding subset: CD45RA+ positively selected. The TCR comes from a man in his thirties or forties in good health.

CDR3 in DNA: TGTGCCACCAGCAGCGGACTTACAGGGTACTACGAGCAGTACTTC. Encoded protein: CATSSGLTGYYEQYF. The chain links TRBV15 to TRBJ2-7; D might be TRBD1 (6 bases). V lost 3 bases and J lost 3, with 15 bases in between. This CDR3 is built from 15 residues. In germline, CDR1 is LNHNV, CDR2 YYDKDF (reference sequence).